Below are 30 T cell receptor beta chains sequenced from a single sample in a study of T cells in Graves' hyperthyroidism and ophthalmopathy. It was RNA transcripts that yielded the amplified TCR beta CDR3 regions. HTBI primers were the set used in a first-round RT-PCR of the TCR CDR3. TCRdb reprocessed the multiplex PCR reads via MiXCR and lists one record per CDR3 protein. Here the sample spans about 690,000 distinct CDR3 sequences, roughly 17% being singletons. The sample was blood. These receptors were collected from a man in his fifties with Graves' hyperthyroidism.

A remark on this clonotype: A read error may produce the germline difference seen at one junction end. J is TRBJ2-5 and V is TRBV7-9; no reliable D call. Per the germline V gene, CDR1 is SEHNR and CDR2 is FQNEAQ (reference sequence). This CDR3 has 12 residues. The CDR3 spells CVSSLAGETQYF. The CDR3, as DNA: TGTGTCAGCAGCTTAGCCGGAGAGACCCAGTACTTC.

CDR3 sequence reads: CSASISGQSMLRYGYTF. DNA of the CDR3: TGCAGTGCTAGCATATCGGGACAGTCAATGTTACGCTATGGCTACACCTTC. The chain links TRBV20-1 to TRBJ1-2, with 7 bases aligning to TRBD1. The trim removed 3 bases at V and 4 bases at J, leaving 17 bases unmatched. Germline CDR1 and CDR2: DFQATT and SNEGSKA (reference sequence). This CDR3 is 17 amino acids long.

This clonotype was observed at least ten times. CDR3 coding DNA: TGTGCCAGCAGCGGGTATGCCCACGAGCAGTACTTC. This codes for CASSGYAHEQYF. V gene TRBV5-5 combines with J gene TRBJ2-7; D gene uncertain. Deletions cut 4 bases from V and 5 bases from J, with 10 bases between. The CDR3 spans 12 residues. Germline-derived CDR1 and CDR2 are SGHKS and YYEKEE (reference sequence).

The chain joins TRBV6-2 or TRBV6-3 to TRBJ2-3; D is undetermined. CDR1 is MNHEY and CDR2 is SVGEGT in the germline V gene. Deletions cut 4 bases from V and 5 bases from J, with 7 bases between. The CDR3 has 12 residues. CDR3 sequence reads: CASSLKVDTQYF. In nucleotides, the CDR3 is TGTGCCAGCAGTTTAAAGGTAGATACGCAGTATTTT.

Ten or more counts support this clonotype. The V gene is TRBV7-9, the J gene TRBJ1-1; D is perhaps TRBD1 (6 bases). Trimming cost V 7 bases and J 7 bases, with 19 bases left between them. This CDR3 contains 14 residues. Germline V gives CDR1 SEHNR, CDR2 FQNEAQ (reference sequence). In nucleotides, the CDR3 is TGTGCCAGCACCCTGGGGCAGGGGAATATTGAAGCTTTCTTT. It yields the protein CASTLGQGNIEAFF. The full variable domain, in which reference TRBV7-9 and TRBJ1-1 provide the parts outside the CDR3, is DTGVSQNPRHKITKRGQNVTFRCDPISEHNRLYWYRQTLGQGPEFLTYFQNEAQLEKSRLLSDRFSAERPKGSFSTLEIQRTEQGDSAMYLCASTLGQGNIEAFFGQGTRLTVV.

The rearrangement links TRBV19 to TRBJ2-2; 7 nucleotides agree with TRBD1. The CDR3 has 16 residues. Germline V gene lookup returns CDR1 LNHDA and CDR2 SQIVND (reference sequence). The V segment lost 3 bases and the J segment 0 bases; nucleotides outside the gene matches: 4. CDR3 sequence reads: CASSIFQGANTGELFF. CDR3 nucleotides: TGTGCCAGTAGTATTTTTCAGGGGGCGAACACCGGGGAGCTGTTTTTT.

The rearrangement uses TRBV6-1 and TRBJ2-1, with 8 bases matching TRBD2. CDR3 length: 14 residues. Per the germline V gene, CDR1 is MNHNS and CDR2 is SASEGT. The ends lost 8 bases at V and 2 bases at J; junction bases unmatched: 5. CDR3 protein: CASEAGGPYNEQFF. In DNA form, the CDR3 reads TGTGCCAGCGAGGCGGGAGGTCCCTACAATGAGCAGTTCTTC.

The genes are TRBV20-1 and TRBJ1-5, with TRBD1 matching over 7 bases. Germline CDR1 is DFQATT and CDR2 is SNEGSKA (reference sequence). The CDR3 is 15 residues long. Germline trimming cut 5 bases from V and 0 bases from J; bases unmatched to any gene: 7. The chain's CDR3 is CSAFGTAHSNQPQHF. The CDR3 DNA is TGCAGTGCTTTCGGGACAGCCCATAGCAATCAGCCCCAGCATTTT.

The table lists this clonotype with a few counts. The chain uses TRBV18 and TRBJ2-1; 7 positions match TRBD2. The CDR3 extends over 16 amino acids. Per the germline V gene, CDR1 is KGHSH and CDR2 is LQKENI. Trimming at V came to 5 bases and at J to 8 bases, leaving 15 bases not matched to a gene. CDR3 sequence (DNA): TGTGCCAGCTCAAGCCAGCGGGGTTTGCATTCCGATGAGCAGTTCTTC. This gives the protein CASSSQRGLHSDEQFF.

The chain recombines TRBV28 with TRBJ2-7; a weak D match, TRBD2 (5 bases). From germline, CDR1 is MDHEN and CDR2 SYDVKM. The CDR3 sequence is 13 residues long. V was trimmed by 3 bases and J by 5 bases, leaving 11 bases between them. The CDR3 region has the DNA TGTGCCAGCAGTTTGAGGGTCCAGGACGAGCAGTACTTC. Translated: CASSLRVQDEQYF.

On this clonotype: The junction departs from the called germline gene at one end, perhaps through a read error. The rearrangement uses TRBV9 and TRBJ1-6, with D tentatively TRBD1 (5 bases). CDR1 SGDLS and CDR2 YYNGEE come from the germline V gene. This CDR3 contains 14 residues. CDR3 DNA: TGTGCCAGCAGCGAAGGGACCGACCATTCACCCCTCCAATTT. It is translated as CASSEGTDHSPLQF.

This clonotype was detected ten times or more. The V and J genes are TRBV14 and TRBJ2-7; D might be TRBD1 (5 bases). From germline, CDR1 is SGHDN and CDR2 FVKESK. The CDR3 consists of 14 residues. Trimming removed 0 bases at V and 4 bases at J, with 10 bases between. As DNA, the CDR3 is TGTGCCAGCAGCCAAGACGACAGCCTGTACGAGCAGTACTTC. Translating gives CASSQDDSLYEQYF. Drawing the rest from reference TRBV14 and TRBJ2-7, the complete variable domain is EAGVTQFPSHSVIEKGQTVTLRCDPISGHDNLYWYRRVMGKEIKFLLHFVKESKQDESGMPNNRFLAERTGGTYSTLKVQPAELEDSGVYFCASSQDDSLYEQYFGPGTRLTVT.

The count of this clonotype is one. The chain uses TRBV28 and TRBJ1-2; tentative D call: TRBD1 (5 bases). The V end lost 2 bases, the J end lost 4 bases, and 11 bases lay between the germline ends. CDR1 and CDR2 (germline): MDHEN, SYDVKM. The CDR3 has 14 amino acids. Here the CDR3 reads CASSLGSGSYGYTF. CDR3 bases: TGTGCCAGCAGTTTAGGGTCAGGGTCCTATGGCTACACCTTC.

This clonotype was detected only a few times. The chain joins TRBV7-2 to TRBJ1-5; a possible D gene is TRBD1 (5 bases). This CDR3 region has 14 residues. The ends were cut back, 3 bases at V and 7 bases at J, with 13 bases in the middle. Germline assignment: CDR1 SGHTA and CDR2 FQGNSA. The CDR3, as DNA: TGTGCCAGCAGCTTTGGGGGGTCGGGACAGCCCCAGCATTTT. Protein: CASSFGGSGQPQHF.

This clonotype was found a few times. The chain links TRBV5-1 to TRBJ1-2, with D tentatively TRBD1 (5 bases). In germline, CDR1 is SGHRS, CDR2 YFSETQ. Trimming pared 4 bases from V and 2 bases from J, leaving 12 bases between. The CDR3 is 14 amino acids. The CDR3 spells CASSPETANYGYTF. The CDR3 bases are TGCGCCAGCAGCCCAGAGACAGCGAACTATGGCTACACCTTC. The full variable domain, rest sourced from reference TRBV5-1 and TRBJ1-2, is KAGVTQTPRYLIKTRGQQVTLSCSPISGHRSVSWYQQTPGQGLQFLFEYFSETQRNKGNFPGRFSGRQFSNSRSEMNVSTLELGDSALYLCASSPETANYGYTFGSGTRLTVV.

This clonotype was detected ten times or more. The chain employs TRBV10-3 and TRBJ1-1; D gene ambiguous. Deletions cut 6 bases from V and 6 bases from J, with 8 bases between. This CDR3 is built from 11 residues. CDR1 is ENHRY and CDR2 is SYGVKD in the germline V gene. The CDR3 sequence: CAIRTGPEAFF. The CDR3 nucleotides read TGTGCCATCAGGACCGGCCCTGAAGCTTTCTTT.

This clonotype has at least ten counts. The rearrangement joins TRBV19 to TRBJ2-7, with 7 positions matching TRBD1. From germline, CDR1 is LNHDA and CDR2 SQIVND (reference sequence). J lost 1 base, V lost 3 bases, and 12 bases had no gene match. The CDR3 has 17 amino acids. The CDR3 loop reads CASSISHRDSFSYEQYF. The CDR3 nucleotides read TGTGCCAGTAGTATTTCTCACCGGGACAGCTTTTCCTACGAGCAGTACTTC.

This clonotype was seen at least ten times. The chain uses TRBV28 and TRBJ1-2; 9 nucleotides align to TRBD1. This CDR3 spans 14 amino acids. The trim removed 2 bases at V and 3 bases at J, leaving 1 base unmatched. Germline CDR1 reads MDHEN; CDR2 reads SYDVKM. The CDR3 DNA sequence: TGTGCCAGCAGTTTAAGGACAGGGGACTATGGCTACACCTTC. Translation: CASSLRTGDYGYTF.

This clonotype was seen only a few times. The V call is TRBV5-1, the J call TRBJ2-1, with 7 bases that match TRBD1. The germline CDR1 and CDR2 sequences are SGHRS and YFSETQ. The CDR3 totals 13 residues. Trimming removed 1 base from V and 9 bases from J; junction bases left unmatched: 4. CDR3 amino acids: CASSLNRGGEQFF. The CDR3 nucleotides are TGCGCCAGCAGCTTGAACAGGGGCGGTGAGCAGTTCTTC.

This clonotype occurred many times. The chain uses TRBV12-3 or TRBV12-4 and TRBJ1-3; 9 bases match TRBD1. This CDR3 is 18 amino acids long. The junction had 13 bases not matched to a gene; V was cut back by 7 bases and J by 0 bases. CDR3 sequence: CASINRDRATYSGNTIYF. CDR3 nucleotides: TGTGCCAGCATTAACCGGGACAGGGCCACTTACTCTGGAAACACCATATATTTT.

The J gene is TRBJ2-1, the V gene TRBV5-5, with a weak D call TRBD2 (5 bases). V lost 4 bases, J lost 7 bases, and 9 bases lay in between. Germline assignment: CDR1 SGHKS and CDR2 YYEKEE (reference sequence). The CDR3 has 12 amino acids. The CDR3 is CASSRPGNEQFF. DNA of the CDR3: TGTGCCAGCAGCCGGCCGGGAAATGAGCAGTTCTTC.

This clonotype was observed many times. CDR3 coding DNA: TGTGCCAGCAGCGATAGATTGGGGGTCAAAGAGACCCAGTACTTC. This gives the protein CASSDRLGVKETQYF. The chain has TRBV11-2 and TRBJ2-5; perhaps D is TRBD1 or TRBD2 (5 bases each). CDR1 is SGHAT and CDR2 is FQNNGV in the germline V gene. V was cut by 5 bases and J by 3 bases, with 16 bases left in between. The CDR3 loop spans 15 amino acids.

This clonotype occurred many times. This CDR3 reads CSVEGTSGSYEQFF. The CDR3 DNA sequence: TGCAGCGTTGAAGGGACTAGCGGGAGCTATGAGCAGTTCTTC. The chain joins TRBV29-1 to TRBJ2-1; 13 positions match TRBD2. In germline, CDR1 is SQVTM, CDR2 ANQGSEA. This CDR3 is built from 14 residues. V trimming: 1 base; J trimming: 8 bases; junction bases outside the gene matches: 2.

The sample holds many counts of this clonotype. The V call is TRBV27, the J call TRBJ2-1; D gene ambiguous. The V end was cut by 2 bases, the J end by 0 bases, with 8 bases between. CDR1 is MNHEY, CDR2 SMNVEV, per germline (reference sequence). The CDR3 is 15 amino acids. The CDR3 bases are TGTGCCAGCAGTTTAAACATCGGCTCCTACAATGAGCAGTTCTTC. Its protein is CASSLNIGSYNEQFF.

This clonotype was counted a few times. A much larger clone lies one base from this, so it may be a read error. The V and J genes are TRBV2 and TRBJ1-1; 7 bases are shared with TRBD1. Germline lookup yields CDR1 SNHLY and CDR2 FYNNEI. The CDR3 covers 11 residues. The CDR3 DNA is TGTGCGAGAGACAGGGACACTGAAGCTTTCTTT. Protein product: CARDRDTEAFF. The full variable domain, with the rest looked up from reference TRBV2 and TRBJ1-1, is EPEVTQTPSHQVTQMGQEVILRCVPISNHLYFYWYRQILGQKVEFLVSFYNNEISEKSEIFDDQFSVERPDGSNFTLKIRSTKLEDSAMYFCARDRDTEAFFGQGTRLTVV.

This clonotype was counted at least ten times. This chain links TRBV28 with TRBJ1-5, with D tentatively TRBD1 (6 bases). The V gene's germline CDR1 is MDHEN and CDR2 SYDVKM. This CDR3 is built from 13 residues. Between the trimmed V and J ends, which lost 4 bases and 7 bases, there was a span of 11 bases. The CDR3 nucleotides are TGTGCCAGCAGTTGGGGACAAAAACAGCCCCAGCATTTT. The encoded protein is CASSWGQKQPQHF.

This chain links TRBV7-9 with TRBJ2-7, with 9 bases fitting TRBD1. V was pared by 6 bases and J by 5 bases, with 8 bases of the junction left unmatched. The CDR3 spans 14 residues. Germline V gene data show CDR1 as SEHNR and CDR2 as FQNEAQ (reference sequence). The CDR3 protein is CASSNQDRGHEQYF. The CDR3, as DNA: TGTGCCAGCAGTAACCAGGACAGGGGTCACGAGCAGTACTTC.

This clonotype occurred a few times. The chain is built from TRBV3-1 and TRBJ2-2, with 12 bases aligning to TRBD2. In germline, CDR1 is LGHDT, CDR2 YNNKEL (reference sequence). V dropped 6 bases and J dropped 4; count of bases not matched to a gene: 6. The CDR3 is 16 residues long. CDR3 coding DNA: TGTGCCAGCAGACTTGGACTAGCGGGGCGCACCGGGGAGCTGTTTTTT. Encoded protein: CASRLGLAGRTGELFF.

This clonotype was seen a handful of times. The genes are TRBV4-2 and TRBJ1-1; weak D call: TRBD1 (5 bases). Germline CDR1 reads LGHNA; CDR2 reads YNFKEQ. Trimming took off 3 bases at V and 0 bases at J, with 17 bases between the two ends. This CDR3 has 17 residues. The CDR3 sequence: CASSQLAYGGMNTEAFF. The CDR3 coding sequence is TGTGCCAGCAGCCAGTTAGCTTATGGGGGGATGAACACTGAAGCTTTCTTT.

This clonotype was counted many times. J is TRBJ1-2 and V is TRBV6-1; a possible D gene is TRBD1 (6 bases). CDR1 is MNHNS and CDR2 is SASEGT in the germline V gene. The CDR3 is 14 amino acids. V lost 7 bases and J lost 5, with 17 bases in between. Here the CDR3 DNA reads TGTGCCAGCAAGACAGGCCCCCTTTCGTATGGCTACACCTTC. Its protein product is CASKTGPLSYGYTF.